The 3 T cell receptor beta chains below were found in one sample sequenced in a study of shared clonotypes between healthy human individuals. Selected positively for CCR7 and CD45RO-negative, naive CD8 cells excluded terminally differentiated effector memory CD45RA+ cells. Profiling relied on immunoSEQ multiplex PCR, and the TCRdb table lists in-frame clones only, not all of them. This sample has millions of clones, with 90% to 95% found just once. The sample comprised naive CD8+ T cells from PBMCs. These TCRs come from a man between 18 and 35 years old in good health. Some clones in this sample may be carry-over from other donors' samples.

The rearrangement joins TRBV4-3 to TRBJ2-7; D possibly uses TRBD1 or TRBD2 (5 bases each). Per the germline V gene, CDR1 is LGHNA and CDR2 is YSLEER. V was cut by 3 bases and J by 2 bases, with 14 bases left in between. This CDR3 has 15 residues. The CDR3 nucleotides are TGCGCCAGCAGCCATGCCCGGGACCGGACCTACGAGCAGTACTTC. This encodes CASSHARDRTYEQYF.

The chain is built from TRBV27 and TRBJ2-4; tentative D call: TRBD1 (7 bases). Germline V CDR1 and CDR2: MNHEY, SMNVEV (reference sequence). This CDR3 has 15 amino acids. V was cut by 5 bases and J by 7 bases, with 18 bases left in between. DNA for the CDR3: TGTGCCAGCAGTCCCAGGGGGGCGAGGGAGAACATTCAGTACTTC. Its translation is CASSPRGARENIQYF.

This clone was recorded once. This rearrangement joins TRBV7-9 to TRBJ2-3; 9 nucleotides line up with TRBD2. This CDR3 is built from 19 residues. Trimming took 6 bases from V and 3 from J; bases not matched to a gene: 19. In germline, CDR1 is SEHNR, CDR2 FQNEAQ (reference sequence). CDR3 loop: CASRGSGSSGRYETDTQYF. For the CDR3, the DNA is TGTGCCAGCAGAGGGTCAGGGAGTAGCGGGAGATACGAGACAGATACGCAGTATTTT.